Listed here are 21 T cell receptor beta chains from one sample, sequenced in a study of CD8+ T cells in alopecia areata. Following extraction, RNA underwent reverse transcription to cDNA, which served as the sequencing template. Libraries were prepared by immunoSEQ multiplex PCR; TCRdb keeps only in-frame clonotypes and omits some of them. The sample was found to contain 270,000 or so clones, and every one recurs. Cells from pooled cutaneous lymph nodes were sorted by CD4, CD8alpha, NKG2D, NKG2ACE and other markers. Sequences were obtained from CD4+ T cells sorted from a lymph node. The source of these receptors is a C3H/HeJ mouse with alopecia areata. The MHC haplotype of the strain is H2-k.

For this clone: The listed genes are named as in mouse. The read stops 4 residues short of the end of the CDR3; the missing end is completed from the germline J gene. The chain links TRBV13-3 to TRBJ2-2; TRBD2 might be the D (6 bases). Trimming removed 7 bases at V and 0 bases at J, with 7 bases between. The CDR3 sequence is 13 residues long. Per germline, CDR1 NNHDY and CDR2 SYVADS. CDR3 bases read: TGTGCCAGCGGGACTTCAAACACCGGG. This gives the protein CASGTSNTG. From start to end, the CDR3 is CASGTSNTGQLYF.

Comments on this clone: Gene names and germline match the mouse. The read is 3 residues too short to cover the CDR3 end, so that end is filled in from the germline J gene. Other DNA sequences in this sample translate to the same CDR3. This sequence joins TRBV1 and TRBJ1-6, with D tentatively TRBD1 (6 bases). TRBJ1-6 is designated an ORF whose function remains uncertain. The CDR3 loop spans 16 amino acids. V was cut by 0 bases and J by 7 bases, with 13 bases left in between. The germline CDR1 and CDR2 sequences are NSQYPW and LRSPGD (reference sequence). CDR3 DNA, as far as it was read: TGCACCTGCAGTGCAGATAGGGGGGCGCGGAATTCGCCC. Translation: CTCSADRGARNSP. The entire CDR3 reads CTCSADRGARNSPLYF.

The sample holds a few counts of this clone. Gene names and germline match the mouse. Read data end 4 residues before the CDR3 end; the end is taken from the germline J gene. The V and J genes are TRBV19 and TRBJ2-7; D unresolved. This CDR3 is built from 11 residues. Germline values: CDR1 FNHDT, CDR2 SITEND (reference sequence). Trimming stripped 9 bases from V and 0 bases from J, with 7 bases between. CDR3 DNA, as far as it was read: TGTGCCACCTCTCTCTCCTAT. Translated, it gives CATSLSY. The entire CDR3 sequence reads CATSLSYEQYF.

A word on this clone: The gene names here belong to mouse. The read finishes 4 residues shy of the CDR3 end, and the germline J gene is used to complete it. The identical CDR3 is also encoded by other nucleotide sequences in the sample. This chain links TRBV5 with TRBJ2-1; 7 bases line up with TRBD1. V dropped 4 bases and J dropped 1; count of bases not matched to a gene: 4. Germline lookup yields CDR1 LGHNA and CDR2 YNLKQL (reference sequence). There are 15 residues in the CDR3. The covered CDR3 bases are TGTGCCAGCAGCCTCCCGGGACAGAACTATGCT. Amino acid sequence: CASSLPGQNYA. The entire CDR3 protein reads CASSLPGQNYAEQFF.

As concerns this clone: Germline and genes: mouse. Read coverage stops 4 residues before the CDR3 terminus; the germline J gene supplies the remainder. The rearrangement uses TRBV19 and TRBJ2-1; 8 bases are shared with TRBD2. The V gene's germline CDR1 is FNHDT and CDR2 SITEND (reference sequence). The trim removed 3 bases at V and 2 bases at J, leaving 4 bases unmatched. The CDR3 covers 15 residues. Here the CDR3 reads CASSTTGAYYAEQFF. Incomplete CDR3 DNA: TGTGCCAGCAGTACGACTGGGGCCTACTATGCT. The variable domain in full, with the rest retrieved from reference TRBV19 and TRBJ2-1, is GGIITQTPKFLIGQEGQKLTLKCQQNFNHDTMYWYRQDSGKGLRLIYYSITENDLQKGDLSEGYDASREKKSSFSLTVTSAQKNEMAVFLCASSTTGAYYAEQFFGPGTRLTVL.

This clone turned up a few times. Gene names and germline refer to mouse. From the germline J gene comes the end of the CDR3, since the read stops 4 residues before it. V is TRBV31 and J is TRBJ2-1; perhaps TRBD2 as D (5 bases). Germline values: CDR1 GKSSPN, CDR2 SITVG. The CDR3 sequence is 13 residues long. V gave up 6 bases and J gave up 0 bases, with 9 bases separating them. This chain's CDR3 is CACGGDNYAEQFF. The sequenced CDR3 bases are TGTGCCTGTGGTGGGGATAACTATGCT.

This clone has more than one count but fewer than ten. Gene names and germline refer to mouse. The read terminates 4 residues before the CDR3 end, so the remaining end is supplied by the germline J gene. The chain couples TRBV13-1 to TRBJ2-3, with D perhaps TRBD1 (6 bases). Trimming removed 1 base from V and 0 bases from J, with 15 bases in between. Germline V gene lookup returns CDR1 NSHNY and CDR2 SYGAGN. There are 17 residues in the CDR3. This chain's CDR3 is CASSDQGTKSSAETLYF. Incomplete CDR3 DNA: TGTGCCAGCAGTGATCAAGGGACAAAATCTAGTGCAGAA.

In regard to this clone: The gene names given are mouse names. Read coverage stops 4 residues before the CDR3 terminus; the germline J gene supplies the remainder. This chain connects TRBV13-1 to TRBJ1-2; 10 nucleotides line up with TRBD1. V trimming: 3 bases; J trimming: 3 bases; junction bases outside the gene matches: 2. The CDR3 spans 14 residues. Per germline, CDR1 NSHNY and CDR2 SYGAGN. CDR3 residues: CASSAGQGYSDYTF. CDR3 DNA, as far as it was read: TGTGCCAGCAGTGCGGGACAGGGGTACTCC.

In its sample, this clone was seen a few times. The genes and germline here are from mouse. The read finishes 4 residues shy of the CDR3 end, and the germline J gene is used to complete it. Additional DNA sequences in this sample encode the identical CDR3. V usage is TRBV31 and J usage is TRBJ1-1; D is undetermined. In germline, CDR1 is GKSSPN, CDR2 SITVG. The CDR3 has 12 residues. V was pared by 0 bases and J by 1 base, with 3 bases between. The sequenced part of the CDR3 DNA is TGTGCCTGGAGTCTAGGAAACACA. Translation: CAWSLGNT. The entire CDR3 is CAWSLGNTEVFF.

Regarding this clone: Gene names and germline refer to mouse. Sequencing ends 3 residues short of the CDR3 end; the germline J gene provides the rest. This chain uses TRBV13-2 with TRBJ1-6; D gene uncertain. TRBJ1-6 is noted as an ORF with a role that remains uncertain. CDR1 is NNHNN and CDR2 is SYGAGS in the germline V gene (reference sequence). This CDR3 comprises 13 residues. Trimming stripped 5 bases from V and 3 bases from J, with 6 bases between. The CDR3 sequence is CASGQDYNSPLYF. The part of the CDR3 DNA that was read is TGTGCCAGCGGCCAGGACTATAATTCGCCC.

As regards this clone: Gene names and germline refer to mouse. Read data end 4 residues before the CDR3 end; the end is taken from the germline J gene. This chain connects TRBV13-3 to TRBJ2-3; 7 bases align to TRBD2. This CDR3 spans 15 amino acids. Germline CDR1 NNHDY, CDR2 SYVADS. Trimming took 2 bases from V and 0 from J; bases not matched to a gene: 3. The part of the CDR3 DNA that was read is TGTGCCAGCAGTGAAGGCTGGGGGAGTGCAGAA. Translating it yields CASSEGWGSAE. The full CDR3 protein reads CASSEGWGSAETLYF.

Concerning this clone itself: Gene labels here are mouse ones. The CDR3 is cut off 4 residues early in the read; its end comes from the germline J gene. The chain is built from TRBV5 and TRBJ2-7; 11 bases are shared with TRBD1. Germline lookup yields CDR1 LGHNA and CDR2 YNLKQL (reference sequence). The CDR3 is 15 residues long. CDR3 residues: CASSQGGDRGYEQYF. Partial CDR3 DNA: TGTGCCAGCAGCCAAGGGGGGGACAGGGGGTAT.

This clone was found a few times. The germline and genes are mouse ones. The missing CDR3 end, 4 residues past where the read stops, is filled in from the germline J gene. The V call is TRBV13-1, the J call TRBJ2-2, with D possibly matching TRBD1 (6 bases). The CDR3 has 13 amino acids. Deletions cut 3 bases from V and 5 bases from J, with 8 bases between. Germline loops: CDR1 NSHNY, CDR2 SYGAGN. CDR3 region: CASSATGTGQLYF. Incomplete CDR3 DNA: TGTGCCAGCAGTGCCACAGGGACCGGG.

This clone was counted a few times. Genes here carry mouse names. CDR3 sequence: CASSAGGSFQDTQYF. The CDR3 bases that were read are TGTGCCAGCAGTGCAGGGGGCAGTTTCCAAGAC. The chain combines TRBV13-3 with TRBJ2-5, with 8 bases aligning to TRBD1. The missing CDR3 end, 4 residues past where the read stops, is filled in from the germline J gene. This CDR3 comprises 15 residues. Trimming cost V 3 bases and J 2 bases; bases outside gene matches: 5. Germline V gives CDR1 NNHDY, CDR2 SYVADS.

Remarks on this clone: Mouse germline and gene names are used. The read gets to within 4 residues of the CDR3 end, and the germline J gene fills in the rest. This specimen includes other DNA sequences encoding the same CDR3. The chain employs TRBV13-1 and TRBJ2-3, with TRBD2 matching over 10 bases. This CDR3 has 14 residues. The V gene's germline CDR1 is NSHNY and CDR2 SYGAGN. V dropped 5 bases and J dropped 0; count of bases not matched to a gene: 0. The CDR3 reads CASRDWGSAETLYF. The DNA read from the CDR3 is TGTGCCAGCAGGGACTGGGGGAGTGCAGAA.

About this clone: The gene symbols are mouse symbols. The CDR3: CASSITRTDNSPLYF. The covered CDR3 bases are TGTGCCAGCAGTATAACCCGGACAGATAATTCGCCC. The V and J genes are TRBV19 and TRBJ1-6; possibly TRBD1 for D (6 bases). The sequenced fragment ends 3 residues before the CDR3 boundary, so the rest is inferred from the germline J gene. TRBJ1-6 is reported as an ORF; its role is uncertain. The V gene lost 1 base and the J gene lost 5 bases, with 10 bases spanning the gap. In germline, CDR1 is FNHDT, CDR2 SITEND (reference sequence). The CDR3 is made up of 15 amino acids.

This clone has a count of ten or more. Gene names refer to mouse genes. The read comes to an end 4 residues before the CDR3 does, leaving the germline J gene to fill in the end. The chain couples TRBV17 to TRBJ2-2; 8 bases map to TRBD1. The trim removed 5 bases at V and 6 bases at J, leaving 8 bases unmatched. Germline CDR1 is MNHDT and CDR2 is YYDKIL. The CDR3 length is 15 residues. CDR3 bases read: TGTGCTAGCAGTTTGGACAGGGATGGGGCCGGG. This gives the protein CASSLDRDGAG. The full CDR3 protein is CASSLDRDGAGQLYF.

This clone appeared a few times. The genes and germline here are from mouse. The read ends 4 residues early relative to the CDR3; the germline J gene fills the gap. The chain links TRBV13-1 to TRBJ2-2; 8 bases line up with TRBD2. Germline CDR1 and CDR2: NSHNY and SYGAGN. The CDR3 contains 15 residues. Losses at the gene ends were 2 bases for V and 4 bases for J; bases not matched to a gene: 4. The CDR3 is CASSEGGAVTGQLYF. The CDR3 bases that were read are TGTGCCAGCAGTGAGGGGGGGGCCGTCACCGGG.

As regards this clone: Mouse gene names and germline throughout. Read data end 4 residues before the CDR3 end; the end is taken from the germline J gene. This chain joins TRBV13-1 and TRBJ2-7, with 10 bases identical to TRBD2. Germline values: CDR1 NSHNY, CDR2 SYGAGN. CDR3 length: 13 residues. CDR3 in amino acids: CASSETGGDEQYF. Incomplete CDR3 DNA: TGTGCCAGCAGTGAAACTGGGGGGGAT.

This clone showed up just a few times. Gene labels here are mouse ones. The read ends 4 residues shy of where the CDR3 ends; the end is completed using the germline J gene. The sample carries other DNA sequences with the same CDR3. This chain connects TRBV19 to TRBJ2-7; no reliable D call. This CDR3 spans 12 amino acids. Germline CDR1 is FNHDT and CDR2 is SITEND (reference sequence). Incomplete CDR3 DNA: TGTGCCAGCAGTATTCCCTTATAT. This gives the protein CASSIPLY. The entire CDR3 protein reads CASSIPLYEQYF.

This clone was counted only a few times. The gene symbols are mouse symbols. Read sequence stops 4 residues before the CDR3 end, and the germline J gene provides the missing end. The same CDR3 can be traced to other DNA sequences in this sample. This sequence joins TRBV14 and TRBJ2-7; 9 bases fit TRBD2. The CDR3 totals 13 residues. Trimming at V came to 2 bases and at J to 3 bases, leaving 0 bases not matched to a gene. From germline, CDR1 is SGHDT and CDR2 FRDEAV. The part of the CDR3 DNA that was read is TGTGCCAGCAGTTTGACTGGGGGCTAT. Translation: CASSLTGGY. The whole CDR3 protein is CASSLTGGYEQYF.